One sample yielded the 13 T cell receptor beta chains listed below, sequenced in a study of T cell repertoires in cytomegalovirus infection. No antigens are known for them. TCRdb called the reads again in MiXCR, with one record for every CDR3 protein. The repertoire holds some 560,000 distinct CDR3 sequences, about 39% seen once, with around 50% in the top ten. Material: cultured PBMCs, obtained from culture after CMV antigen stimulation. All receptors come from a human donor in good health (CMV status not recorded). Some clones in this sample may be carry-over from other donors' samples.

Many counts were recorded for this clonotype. CDR3 sequence: CASSPGQGNTEAFF. The CDR3 nucleotides are TGTGCCAGCAGCCCGGGACAGGGGAACACTGAAGCTTTCTTT. The rearrangement links TRBV7-2 to TRBJ1-1; 9 bases are a match to TRBD1. J was trimmed by 1 base and V by 5 bases; bases with no gene match: 2. Per germline, CDR1 SGHTA and CDR2 FQGNSA. CDR3 length: 14 amino acids.

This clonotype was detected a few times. CDR3 amino acids: CASSSGRTTGELFF. CDR3 bases: TGTGCCAGCAGCTCCGGACGGACCACCGGGGAGCTGTTTTTT. The V and J genes are TRBV7-8 and TRBJ2-2; D uncertain. Germline values: CDR1 SGHVS, CDR2 FQNEAQ. Deletions cut 4 bases from V and 4 bases from J, with 10 bases between. The CDR3 is 14 residues long.

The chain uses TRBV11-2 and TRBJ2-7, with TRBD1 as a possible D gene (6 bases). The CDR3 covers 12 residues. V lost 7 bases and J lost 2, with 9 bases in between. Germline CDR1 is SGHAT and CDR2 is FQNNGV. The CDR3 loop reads CASTRGAYEQYF. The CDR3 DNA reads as TGTGCCAGCACCAGGGGTGCCTACGAGCAGTACTTC.

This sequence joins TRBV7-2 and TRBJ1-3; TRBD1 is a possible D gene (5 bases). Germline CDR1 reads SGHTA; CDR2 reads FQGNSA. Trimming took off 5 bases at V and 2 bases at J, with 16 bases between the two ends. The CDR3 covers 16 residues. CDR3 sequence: CASSRGRGAAGNTIYF. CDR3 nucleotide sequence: TGTGCCAGCAGCCGGGGACGAGGGGCTGCTGGAAACACCATATATTTT.

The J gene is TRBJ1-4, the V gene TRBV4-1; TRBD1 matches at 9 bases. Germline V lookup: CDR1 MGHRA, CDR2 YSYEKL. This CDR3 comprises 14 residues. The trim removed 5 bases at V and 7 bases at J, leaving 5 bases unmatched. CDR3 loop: CASSGRDRVEKLFF. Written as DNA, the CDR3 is TGCGCCAGCAGCGGCCGGGACAGGGTTGAAAAACTGTTTTTT.

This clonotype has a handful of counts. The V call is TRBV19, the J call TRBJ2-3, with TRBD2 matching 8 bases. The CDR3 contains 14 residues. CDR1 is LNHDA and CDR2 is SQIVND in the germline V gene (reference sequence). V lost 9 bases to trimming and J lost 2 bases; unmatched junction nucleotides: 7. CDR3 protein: CASRKRETTDTQYF. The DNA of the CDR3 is TGTGCCAGCAGGAAGCGGGAGACCACAGATACGCAGTATTTT.

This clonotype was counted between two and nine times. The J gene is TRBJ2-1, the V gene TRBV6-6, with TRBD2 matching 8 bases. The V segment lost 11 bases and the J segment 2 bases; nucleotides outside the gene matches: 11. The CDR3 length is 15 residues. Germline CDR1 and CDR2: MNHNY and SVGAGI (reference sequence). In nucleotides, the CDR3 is TGTGCCGGACAAAGTACGGGGGGGCCCTACAATGAGCAGTTCTTC. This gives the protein CAGQSTGGPYNEQFF.

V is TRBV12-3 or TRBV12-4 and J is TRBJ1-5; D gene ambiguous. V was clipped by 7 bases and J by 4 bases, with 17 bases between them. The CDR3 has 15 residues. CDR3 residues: CASTRSGVRNQPQHF. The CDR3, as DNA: TGTGCCAGCACCCGGAGTGGGGTAAGAAATCAGCCCCAGCATTTT.

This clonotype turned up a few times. CDR3 in amino acids: CASSRRAQRGPQETQYF. The CDR3 region has the DNA TGTGCCAGCAGCCGGCGGGCCCAGCGGGGGCCACAAGAGACCCAGTACTTC. J is TRBJ2-5 and V is TRBV7-2; 8 bases agree with TRBD2. The CDR3 covers 17 residues. The V segment lost 5 bases and the J segment 2 bases; nucleotides outside the gene matches: 13. Germline V gene sequence: CDR1 SGHTA, CDR2 FQGNSA.

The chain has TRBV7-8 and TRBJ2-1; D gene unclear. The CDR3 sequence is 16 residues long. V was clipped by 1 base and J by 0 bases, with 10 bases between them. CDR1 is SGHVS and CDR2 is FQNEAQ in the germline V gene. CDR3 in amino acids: CASSLVDWSSYNEQFF. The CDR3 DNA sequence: TGTGCCAGCAGCTTAGTAGACTGGTCCTCCTACAATGAGCAGTTCTTC.

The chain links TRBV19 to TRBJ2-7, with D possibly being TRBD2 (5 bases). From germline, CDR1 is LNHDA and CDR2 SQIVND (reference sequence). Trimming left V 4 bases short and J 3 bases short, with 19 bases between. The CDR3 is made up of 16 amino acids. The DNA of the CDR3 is TGTGCCAGTAGTACCCCCCCGCGAGGGTTTGGCTACGAGCAGTACTTC. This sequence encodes CASSTPPRGFGYEQYF.

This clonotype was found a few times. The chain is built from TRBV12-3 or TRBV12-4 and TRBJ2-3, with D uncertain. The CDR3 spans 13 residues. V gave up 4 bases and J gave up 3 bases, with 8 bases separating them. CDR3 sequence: CASSSMATDTQYF. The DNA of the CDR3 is TGTGCCAGCAGTTCGATGGCGACAGATACGCAGTATTTT.

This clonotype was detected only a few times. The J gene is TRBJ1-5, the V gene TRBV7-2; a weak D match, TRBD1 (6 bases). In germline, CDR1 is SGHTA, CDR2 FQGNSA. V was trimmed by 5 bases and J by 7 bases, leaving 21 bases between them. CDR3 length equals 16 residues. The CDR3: CASSLTGSGEGQPQHF. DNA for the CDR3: TGTGCCAGCAGCCTTACAGGGAGTGGGGAAGGACAGCCCCAGCATTTT.